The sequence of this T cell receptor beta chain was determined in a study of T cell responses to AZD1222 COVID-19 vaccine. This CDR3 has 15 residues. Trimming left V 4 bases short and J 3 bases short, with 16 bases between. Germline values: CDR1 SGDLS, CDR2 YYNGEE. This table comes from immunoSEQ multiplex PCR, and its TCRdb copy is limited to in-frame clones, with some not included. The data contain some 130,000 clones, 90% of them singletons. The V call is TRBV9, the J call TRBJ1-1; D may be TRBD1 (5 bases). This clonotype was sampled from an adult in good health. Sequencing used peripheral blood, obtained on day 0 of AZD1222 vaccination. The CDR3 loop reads CASSLPRTGDTEAFF. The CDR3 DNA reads TGTGCCAGCAGCCTACCACGGACGGGGGACACTGAAGCTTTCTTT.